This passage covers 2 T cell receptor beta chains from one sample sequenced in a study of blood T cell repertoires in COVID-19. Sequenced by immunoSEQ multiplex PCR; TCRdb stores in-frame clones only, minus some. Of about 57,000 clones listed, roughly nine tenths are singletons. Material for sequencing was peripheral blood. The receptors here all came from a woman aged 80 or over with COVID-19, enrolled during active disease.

This clone showed up just a few times. The DNA for the CDR3 is TGTGCCAGCAGCTTGGCCGGGACAGGGGTAACCTACGAGCAGTACTTC. Its protein is CASSLAGTGVTYEQYF. This chain links TRBV5-5 with TRBJ2-7, with 10 bases fitting TRBD1. Germline assignment: CDR1 SGHKS and CDR2 YYEKEE (reference sequence). The CDR3 spans 16 residues. J was trimmed by 2 bases and V by 0 bases; bases with no gene match: 5.

This clone appeared once. This chain uses TRBV5-4 with TRBJ1-1; maybe TRBD1 (5 bases). Germline loops: CDR1 SGHNT, CDR2 YYREEE (reference sequence). V lost 5 bases, J lost 2 bases, and 19 bases lay in between. The CDR3 totals 16 residues. CDR3 in DNA: TGTGCCAGCAGAACACCGGGAGCCGGGGGAAACACTGAAGCTTTCTTT. It specifies CASRTPGAGGNTEAFF.